A single sample is the source of the 20 T cell receptor beta chains below, sequenced in a study of CD8 T cells in Susac syndrome. Random hexamers were used to reverse transcribe roughly 0.45 to 1 ug of RNA. One entry per CDR3 protein, called by TCRdb with MiXCR from the immunoSEQ multiplex PCR reads. The repertoire includes 150,000 to 200,000 distinct CDR3 sequences, approximately 94% of them detected once, and roughly 0.12% sits in the top ten. The sequenced sample consisted of CD4+ T cells from PBMCs. All receptors derive from a human donor with Susac syndrome.

This rearrangement joins TRBV18 to TRBJ2-3; 7 bases match TRBD1. Germline CDR1 is KGHSH and CDR2 is LQKENI. Germline trimming cut 5 bases from V and 1 base from J; bases unmatched to any gene: 3. The CDR3 has 14 amino acids. In DNA form, the CDR3 reads TGTGCCAGCTCAAGGGACAGCGGCACAGATACGCAGTATTTT. It translates to CASSRDSGTDTQYF.

This clonotype has a single count. DNA for the CDR3: TGTGCCAGCAGCGCAGTACAGGGGGCCTATGGCTACACCTTC. Its translation: CASSAVQGAYGYTF. V gene TRBV9 combines with J gene TRBJ1-2; 9 bases line up with TRBD1. Per germline, CDR1 SGDLS and CDR2 YYNGEE. V shed 3 bases and J 4 bases; nucleotides not matched to a gene: 4. This CDR3 region has 14 residues. Combining the CDR3 with reference TRBV9 and TRBJ1-2 gives the whole variable domain DSGVTQTPKHLITATGQRVTLRCSPRSGDLSVYWYQQSLDQGLQFLIQYYNGEERAKGNILERFSAQQFPDLHSELNLSSLELGDSALYFCASSAVQGAYGYTFGSGTRLTVV.

The chain employs TRBV29-1 and TRBJ2-7, with D possibly being TRBD2 (6 bases). The CDR3 totals 13 residues. V was trimmed by 6 bases and J by 7 bases, leaving 19 bases between them. The germline CDR1 and CDR2 sequences are SQVTM and ANQGSEA. The CDR3 protein is CSVYGTRLGEQYF. CDR3 DNA: TGCAGCGTATACGGGACTCGCCTGGGGGAGCAGTACTTC.

The chain employs TRBV29-1 and TRBJ2-7, with D possibly TRBD1 on 6 matching bases. The CDR3 contains 14 residues. Trimming left V 0 bases short and J 6 bases short, with 15 bases between. Germline-derived CDR1 and CDR2 are SQVTM and ANQGSEA. The CDR3 loop reads CSVEETGLRTEQYF. The CDR3 nucleotides are TGCAGCGTTGAAGAAACAGGGTTAAGAACCGAGCAGTACTTC.

Concerning this clonotype: Mismatch with germline at one junction end may stem from a read error. This chain links TRBV5-1 with TRBJ2-5; a weak D match, TRBD1 (6 bases). The length of the CDR3 is 14 residues. Germline-derived CDR1 and CDR2 are SGHRS and YFSETQ. The CDR3 loop is CASSLGGPQGTQYF. The CDR3 DNA follows: TGCGCCAGCAGCTTGGGGGGGCCGCAAGGGACCCAGTACTTC.

The chain employs TRBV6-5 and TRBJ2-5, with a possible D match to TRBD2 (5 bases). The CDR3 has 15 amino acids. Germline V lookup: CDR1 MNHEY, CDR2 SVGAGI. Trimming left V 2 bases short and J 1 base short, with 11 bases between. CDR3 sequence (DNA): TGTGCCAGCAGTTACCTAGCCGGGTCCCAAGAGACCCAGTACTTC. Translating gives CASSYLAGSQETQYF.

This chain links TRBV12-3 or TRBV12-4 with TRBJ1-1, with 9 bases that match TRBD1. V dropped 4 bases and J dropped 10; count of bases not matched to a gene: 16. The CDR3 covers 16 residues. This chain's CDR3 is CASSSAGTGRYFGAFF. CDR3 nucleotides: TGTGCCAGCAGTTCCGCCGGGACAGGGCGGTATTTTGGAGCTTTCTTT.

In this sample, this clonotype turned up a few times. The V and J genes are TRBV6-2 or TRBV6-3 and TRBJ2-5; D might be TRBD1 (6 bases). This CDR3 is 12 amino acids long. The V end was cut by 6 bases, the J end by 5 bases, with 10 bases between. CDR1 MNHEY and CDR2 SVGEGT come from the germline V gene. CDR3 loop: CASSQQGETQYF. In DNA form, the CDR3 reads TGTGCCAGCAGCCAGCAGGGGGAGACCCAGTACTTC.

The chain combines TRBV6-6 with TRBJ2-5; no firm D call. Between the trimmed V and J ends, which lost 6 bases and 5 bases, there was a span of 7 bases. This CDR3 region has 11 residues. Germline V gene sequence: CDR1 MNHNY, CDR2 SVGAGI (reference sequence). CDR3: CASSMKETQYF. The CDR3 bases are TGTGCCAGCAGCATGAAGGAGACCCAGTACTTC.

The chain combines TRBV6-2 or TRBV6-3 with TRBJ2-6; D remains unclear. CDR1 is MNHEY, CDR2 SVGEGT, per germline. The CDR3 runs 16 residues. The V and J ends lost 5 bases and 2 bases respectively, with 13 bases between them. CDR3 residues: CASSPFRVPGANVLTF. Here the CDR3 DNA reads TGTGCCAGCAGTCCCTTCAGAGTACCTGGGGCCAACGTCCTGACTTTC.

The chain links TRBV5-1 to TRBJ1-6; TRBD1 matches at 10 bases. CDR1 is SGHRS, CDR2 YFSETQ, per germline. The V segment lost 0 bases and the J segment 7 bases; nucleotides outside the gene matches: 4. The CDR3 is 16 residues long. In DNA form, the CDR3 reads TGCGCCAGCAGCTTGGAGACAGGGGGCAGAAATTCACCCCTCCACTTT. Translating gives CASSLETGGRNSPLHF.

The chain couples TRBV30 to TRBJ2-3; 8 bases are shared with TRBD2. The CDR3 is made up of 14 amino acids. With V trimmed by 0 bases and J by 3 bases, 2 bases remained unmatched. Germline assignment: CDR1 GTSNPN and CDR2 SVGIG (reference sequence). The CDR3 spells CAWSVGGGTDTQYF. The CDR3 DNA follows: TGTGCCTGGAGTGTTGGCGGGGGGACAGATACGCAGTATTTT.

This chain links TRBV3-1 with TRBJ1-6; D unresolved. Trimming left V 2 bases short and J 10 bases short, with 15 bases between. CDR3 length: 15 amino acids. Looked up from germline, CDR1 is LGHDT and CDR2 is YNNKEL (reference sequence). The CDR3 DNA sequence: TGTGCCAGCAGCCAAATTGTACCGGGAGTATCACCCCTCCACTTT. Residues: CASSQIVPGVSPLHF.

This CDR3 reads CSARPGKAYEQYF. The DNA of the CDR3 is TGCAGCGCCCGACCCGGGAAAGCCTACGAGCAGTACTTC. This chain connects TRBV29-1 to TRBJ2-7, with a possible D match to TRBD2 (5 bases). With 7 bases removed from V and 2 bases from J, the gap between germline ends came to 15 bases. Germline loops: CDR1 SQVTM, CDR2 ANQGSEA. This CDR3 region has 13 residues.

This clonotype appeared once. The chain couples TRBV5-4 to TRBJ1-2; unclear D gene. The V gene's germline CDR1 is SGHNT and CDR2 YYREEE (reference sequence). The CDR3 loop spans 11 amino acids. Deletions cut 4 bases from V and 8 bases from J, with 9 bases between. CDR3 in DNA: TGTGCCAGCAGCACGAACGGGGGCTACACCTTC. This codes for CASSTNGGYTF.

The chain recombines TRBV5-4 with TRBJ1-2; maybe TRBD1 (5 bases). V shed 5 bases and J shed 3 bases, with 11 bases lying between them. The CDR3 contains 13 residues. From germline, CDR1 is SGHNT and CDR2 YYREEE (reference sequence). Here the CDR3 reads CASRGQEDYGYTF. The CDR3 DNA is TGTGCCAGCAGGGGGCAGGAGGACTATGGCTACACCTTC.

V is TRBV20-1 and J is TRBJ2-3; 7 positions agree with TRBD2. This CDR3 has 15 amino acids. Germline CDR1 reads DFQATT; CDR2 reads SNEGSKA (reference sequence). The V gene end was trimmed by 1 base and the J gene end by 7 bases; junction bases not matched to a gene: 11. As DNA, the CDR3 is TGCAGTGCTAGAGCAGGGAGCGGGGCCTCCAATACGCAGTATTTT. Its protein is CSARAGSGASNTQYF.

CDR3 residues: CASSFGGGQDSPLHF. CDR3 DNA: TGCGCCAGCAGCTTCGGGGGAGGTCAGGATTCACCCCTCCACTTT. The genes are TRBV5-1 and TRBJ1-6; D is possibly TRBD1 (5 bases). The CDR3 is 15 amino acids. Trimming left V 2 bases short and J 8 bases short, with 14 bases between. Germline V gives CDR1 SGHRS, CDR2 YFSETQ.

V usage is TRBV18 and J usage is TRBJ1-1; D unclear. The CDR3 extends over 15 amino acids. V lost 3 bases and J lost 3, with 14 bases in between. The germline CDR1 and CDR2 sequences are KGHSH and LQKENI. Written as DNA, the CDR3 is TGTGCCAGCTCACCGTGGCAAATCGACTACACTGAAGCTTTCTTT. Amino acids: CASSPWQIDYTEAFF.

V and J are TRBV20-1 and TRBJ2-7; maybe TRBD2 (6 bases). The CDR3 totals 14 residues. V dropped 6 bases and J dropped 1 base, with 16 bases sitting between them. Germline V lookup: CDR1 DFQATT, CDR2 SNEGSKA (reference sequence). The CDR3 sequence: CSATGGASSYEQYF. As DNA, the CDR3 is TGCAGTGCCACCGGCGGGGCCTCTTCCTACGAGCAGTACTTC.